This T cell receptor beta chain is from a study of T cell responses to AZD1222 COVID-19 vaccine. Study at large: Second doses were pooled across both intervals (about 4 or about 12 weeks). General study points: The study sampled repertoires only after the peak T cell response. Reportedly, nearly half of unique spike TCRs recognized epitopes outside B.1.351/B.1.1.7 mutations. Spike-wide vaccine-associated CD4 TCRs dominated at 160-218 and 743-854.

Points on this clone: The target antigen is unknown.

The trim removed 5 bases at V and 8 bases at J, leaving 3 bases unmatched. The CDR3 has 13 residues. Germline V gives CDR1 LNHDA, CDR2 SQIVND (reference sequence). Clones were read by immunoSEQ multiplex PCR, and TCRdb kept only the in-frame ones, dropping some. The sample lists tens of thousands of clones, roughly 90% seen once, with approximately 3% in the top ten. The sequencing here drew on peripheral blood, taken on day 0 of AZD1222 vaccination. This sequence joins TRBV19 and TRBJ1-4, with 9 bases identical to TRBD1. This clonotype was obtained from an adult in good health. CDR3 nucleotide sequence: TGTGCCAGTAGTTGGGACAGGGACGAAAAACTGTTTTTT. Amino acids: CASSWDRDEKLFF.